This TCR beta chain comes out of a study of blood T cell repertoires in COVID-19. Clones were read by immunoSEQ multiplex PCR, and TCRdb kept only the in-frame ones, dropping some. The sample lists fewer than 300,000 clones; about 87% were seen once. Germline CDR1 and CDR2: KGHDR and SFDVKD. This CDR3 spans 14 amino acids. The trim removed 6 bases at V and 7 bases at J, leaving 5 bases unmatched. Regarding this clone: This may arise from a read error, as a much more abundant clone is one base away.

The TCR comes from a woman in her fifties or sixties with COVID-19, enrolled during active disease. Input material: peripheral blood. The chain joins TRBV24-1 to TRBJ1-2; TRBD1 agrees at 12 bases. The CDR3 DNA sequence: TGTGCCACCAGTAAGGGACAGGGGGCGGTTGGCTACACCTTC. Its protein product is CATSKGQGAVGYTF.